This T cell receptor beta chain was sequenced for a study of PD-L1 blockade in urothelial cancer. Libraries were prepared by immunoSEQ multiplex PCR; TCRdb keeps only in-frame clonotypes and omits some of them. The repertoire consists of 100,000 or so clones, with around 85% occurring once and the leading ten covering 2.4%. Germline lookup yields CDR1 SGHNT and CDR2 YENEEA. CDR3 size: 15 residues. After removal of 4 bases from V and 6 bases from J, the junction contained 7 bases not matched to a gene. The chain uses TRBV11-3 and TRBJ2-7, with TRBD2 identical over 12 bases. The source of this sequence is a man aged 50-60 years with urothelial cancer. The sequencing here drew on PBMCs, taken around atezolizumab (anti-PD-L1) treatment. The DNA for the CDR3 is TGTGCCAGCAGCTCGGGACTAGCGGGCGGTGGCGAGCAGTACTTC. Residues: CASSSGLAGGGEQYF.